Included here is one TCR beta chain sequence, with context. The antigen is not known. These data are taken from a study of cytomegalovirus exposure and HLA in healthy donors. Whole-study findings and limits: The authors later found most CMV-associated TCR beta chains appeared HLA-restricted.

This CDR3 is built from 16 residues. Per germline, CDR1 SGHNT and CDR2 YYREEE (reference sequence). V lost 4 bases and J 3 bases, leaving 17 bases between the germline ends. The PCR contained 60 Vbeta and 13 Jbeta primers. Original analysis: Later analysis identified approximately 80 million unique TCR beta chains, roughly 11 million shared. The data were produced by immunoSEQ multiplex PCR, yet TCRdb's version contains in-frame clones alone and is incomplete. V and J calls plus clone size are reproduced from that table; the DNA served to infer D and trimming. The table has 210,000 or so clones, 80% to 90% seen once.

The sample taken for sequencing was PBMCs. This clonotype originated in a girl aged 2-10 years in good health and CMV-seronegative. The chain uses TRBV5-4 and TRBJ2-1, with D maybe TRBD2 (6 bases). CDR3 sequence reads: CASSPPGSGYYNEQFF. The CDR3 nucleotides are TGTGCCAGCAGCCCCCCGGGTAGCGGTTACTACAATGAGCAGTTCTTC.